The 2 T cell receptor beta chains given below trace back to one sample, sequenced in a study of blood T cell repertoires in COVID-19. Sequencing was performed with immunoSEQ multiplex PCR; in TCRdb, only in-frame clones are kept and a portion is missing. In the table there are approximately 160,000 clones, less than 90% of which are singletons. The sample consisted of peripheral blood. The receptors derive from a woman in her 70s with acute or convalescent COVID-19.

The rearrangement links TRBV6-5 to TRBJ2-7; D is unresolved. The CDR3 has 11 amino acids. V was clipped by 7 bases and J by 2 bases, with 6 bases between them. Per germline, CDR1 MNHEY and CDR2 SVGAGI. The CDR3: CASISPYEQYF. The CDR3 DNA reads as TGTGCCAGCATATCCCCCTACGAGCAGTACTTC.

This clone was found a few times. The V and J genes are TRBV20-1 and TRBJ2-7; D possibly corresponds to TRBD1 (5 bases). Germline V CDR1 and CDR2: DFQATT, SNEGSKA (reference sequence). Trimming stripped 1 base from V and 5 bases from J, with 6 bases between. This CDR3 has 11 amino acids. CDR3 loop: CSARAGHEQYF. The CDR3 region has the DNA TGCAGTGCTAGAGCAGGGCACGAGCAGTACTTC.